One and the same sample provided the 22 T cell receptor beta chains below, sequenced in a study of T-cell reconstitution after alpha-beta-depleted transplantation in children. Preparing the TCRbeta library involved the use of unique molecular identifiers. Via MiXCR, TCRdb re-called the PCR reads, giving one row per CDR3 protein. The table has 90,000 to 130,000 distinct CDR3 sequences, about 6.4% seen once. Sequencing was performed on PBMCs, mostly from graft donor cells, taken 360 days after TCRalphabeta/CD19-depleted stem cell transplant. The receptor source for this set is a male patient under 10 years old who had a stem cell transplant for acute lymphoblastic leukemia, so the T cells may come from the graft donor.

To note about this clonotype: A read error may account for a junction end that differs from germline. CDR3 in amino acids: CASSQILDGRPVF. The CDR3 DNA follows: TGTGCCAGCAGCCAGATCCTTGACGGGCGGCCGGTCTTC. The genes are TRBV3-1 and TRBJ2-1; D is unresolved. CDR1 and CDR2 from the germline V gene are LGHDT and YNNKEL (reference sequence). The CDR3 is 13 amino acids.

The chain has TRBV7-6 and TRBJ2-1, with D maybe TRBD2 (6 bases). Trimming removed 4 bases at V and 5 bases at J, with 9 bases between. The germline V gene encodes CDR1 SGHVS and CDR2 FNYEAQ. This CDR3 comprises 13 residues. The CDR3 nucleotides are TGTGCCAGCAGCTCGGAGGGCCACAATGAGCAGTTCTTC. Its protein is CASSSEGHNEQFF.

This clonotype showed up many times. The CDR3, as DNA: TGTGCCAGCAGCCCTCTCCAGGGGAGCACCGGGGAGCTGTTTTTT. This encodes CASSPLQGSTGELFF. The V and J genes are TRBV7-3 and TRBJ2-2, with D possibly being TRBD1 (6 bases). Germline loops: CDR1 SGHTA, CDR2 FQGTGA. V was trimmed by 5 bases and J by 4 bases, leaving 14 bases between them. This CDR3 has 15 residues.

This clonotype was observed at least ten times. CDR3 sequence: CASSLDGWLTGRQETQYF. The CDR3 coding sequence is TGTGCCAGCAGCTTAGACGGGTGGTTGACAGGGAGGCAAGAGACCCAGTACTTC. The rearrangement uses TRBV11-2 and TRBJ2-5; D is possibly TRBD1 (7 bases). The V end lost 0 bases, the J end lost 2 bases, and 19 bases lay between the germline ends. The CDR3 has 18 amino acids. Germline CDR1 and CDR2: SGHAT and FQNNGV.

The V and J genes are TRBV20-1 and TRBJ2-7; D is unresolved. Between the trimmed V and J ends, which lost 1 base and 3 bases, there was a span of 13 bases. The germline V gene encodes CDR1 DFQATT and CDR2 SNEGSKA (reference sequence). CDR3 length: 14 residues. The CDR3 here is CSARGKLSGYEQYF. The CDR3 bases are TGCAGTGCTAGAGGCAAACTTTCTGGCTACGAGCAGTACTTC.

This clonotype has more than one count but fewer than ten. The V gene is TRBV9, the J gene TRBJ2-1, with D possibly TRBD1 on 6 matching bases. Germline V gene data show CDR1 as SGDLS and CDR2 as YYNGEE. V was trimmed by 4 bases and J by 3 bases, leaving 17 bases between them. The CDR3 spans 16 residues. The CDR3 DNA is TGTGCCAGCAGCATCAATCTTAGGGGGAACTACAATGAGCAGTTCTTC. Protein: CASSINLRGNYNEQFF.

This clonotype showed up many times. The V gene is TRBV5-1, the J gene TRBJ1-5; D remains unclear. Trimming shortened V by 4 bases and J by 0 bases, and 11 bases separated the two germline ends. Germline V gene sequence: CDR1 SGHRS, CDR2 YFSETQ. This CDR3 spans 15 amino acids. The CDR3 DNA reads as TGCGCCAGCAGCCCCGAGAGTAATAGCAATCAGCCCCAGCATTTT. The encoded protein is CASSPESNSNQPQHF.

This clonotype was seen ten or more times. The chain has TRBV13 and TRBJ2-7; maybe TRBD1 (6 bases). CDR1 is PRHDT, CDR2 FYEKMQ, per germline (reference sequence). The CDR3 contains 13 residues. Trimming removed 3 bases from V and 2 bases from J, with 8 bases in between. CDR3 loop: CASSFDRPYEQYF. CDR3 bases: TGTGCCAGCAGCTTTGACAGGCCCTACGAGCAGTACTTC.

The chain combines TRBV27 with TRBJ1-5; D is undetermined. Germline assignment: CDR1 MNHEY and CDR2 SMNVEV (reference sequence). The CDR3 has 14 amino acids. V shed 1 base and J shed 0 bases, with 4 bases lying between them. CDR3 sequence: CASSLYPSNQPQHF. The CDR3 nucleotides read TGTGCCAGCAGTTTATACCCTAGCAATCAGCCCCAGCATTTT.

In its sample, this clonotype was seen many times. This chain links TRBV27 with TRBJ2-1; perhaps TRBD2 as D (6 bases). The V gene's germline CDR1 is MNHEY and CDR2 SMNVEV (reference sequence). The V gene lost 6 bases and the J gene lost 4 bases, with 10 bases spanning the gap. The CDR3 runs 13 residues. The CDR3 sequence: CASSLAMYNEQFF. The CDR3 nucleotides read TGTGCCAGCAGCCTAGCGATGTACAATGAGCAGTTCTTC.

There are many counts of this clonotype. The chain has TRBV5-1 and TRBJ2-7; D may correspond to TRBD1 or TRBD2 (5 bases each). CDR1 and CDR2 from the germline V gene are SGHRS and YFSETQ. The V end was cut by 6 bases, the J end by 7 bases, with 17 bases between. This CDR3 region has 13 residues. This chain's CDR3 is CASTGPPVGEQYF. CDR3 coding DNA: TGCGCCAGCACGGGGCCTCCTGTGGGGGAGCAGTACTTC.

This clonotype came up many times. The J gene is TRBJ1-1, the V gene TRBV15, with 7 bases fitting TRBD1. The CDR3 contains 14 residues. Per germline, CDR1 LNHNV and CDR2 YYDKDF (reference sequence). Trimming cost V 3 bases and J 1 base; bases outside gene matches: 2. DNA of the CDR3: TGTGCCACCAGCAGGGGGACAGAGAACACTGAAGCTTTCTTT. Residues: CATSRGTENTEAFF.

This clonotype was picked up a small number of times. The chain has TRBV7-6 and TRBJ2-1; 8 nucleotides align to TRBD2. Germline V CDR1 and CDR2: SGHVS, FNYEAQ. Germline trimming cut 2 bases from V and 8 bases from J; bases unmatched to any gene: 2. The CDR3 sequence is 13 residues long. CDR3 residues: CASSLTGGYEQFF. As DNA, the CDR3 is TGTGCCAGCAGCTTAACGGGGGGGTATGAGCAGTTCTTC.

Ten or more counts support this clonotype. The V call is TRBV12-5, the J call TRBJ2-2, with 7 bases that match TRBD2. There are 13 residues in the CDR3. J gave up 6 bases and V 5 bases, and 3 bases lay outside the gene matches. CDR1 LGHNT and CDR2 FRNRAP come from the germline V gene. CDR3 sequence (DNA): TGTGCTAGTGGTCCAACTAGCGCCGGGGAGCTGTTTTTT. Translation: CASGPTSAGELFF.

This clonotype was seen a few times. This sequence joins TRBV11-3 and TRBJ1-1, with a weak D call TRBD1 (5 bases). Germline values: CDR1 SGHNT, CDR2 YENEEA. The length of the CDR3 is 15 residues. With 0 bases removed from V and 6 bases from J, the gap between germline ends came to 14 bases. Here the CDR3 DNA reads TGTGCCAGCAGCTTAGATTCGGCAGGGACGGCTGAAGCTTTCTTT. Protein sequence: CASSLDSAGTAEAFF.

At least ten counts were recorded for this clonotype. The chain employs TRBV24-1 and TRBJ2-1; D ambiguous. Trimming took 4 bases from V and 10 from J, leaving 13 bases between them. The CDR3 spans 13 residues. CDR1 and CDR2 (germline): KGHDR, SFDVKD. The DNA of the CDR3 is TGTGCCACCAGTGACTCCAGGTACGGGGAGCAGTTCTTC. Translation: CATSDSRYGEQFF.

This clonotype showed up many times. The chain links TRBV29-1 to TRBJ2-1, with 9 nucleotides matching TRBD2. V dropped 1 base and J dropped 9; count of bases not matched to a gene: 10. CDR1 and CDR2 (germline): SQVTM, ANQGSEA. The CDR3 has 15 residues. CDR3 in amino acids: CSVEVLSGRKGEQFF. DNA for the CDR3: TGCAGCGTTGAAGTCCTTAGCGGGAGAAAGGGTGAGCAGTTCTTC.

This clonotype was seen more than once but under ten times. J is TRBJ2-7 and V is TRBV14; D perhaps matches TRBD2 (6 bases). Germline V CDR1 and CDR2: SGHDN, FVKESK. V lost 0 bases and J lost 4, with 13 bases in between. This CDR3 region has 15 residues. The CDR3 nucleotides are TGTGCCAGCAGCCAAGACGGGAGTTTAAATTACGAGCAGTACTTC. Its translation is CASSQDGSLNYEQYF.

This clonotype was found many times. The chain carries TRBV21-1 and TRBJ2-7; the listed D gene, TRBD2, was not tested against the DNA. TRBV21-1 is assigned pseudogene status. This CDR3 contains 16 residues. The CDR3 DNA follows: TGTGCCAGCAGCAATCAGGAAGAGAGGGATGGTTACGAGCAGTACTTC. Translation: CASSNQEERDGYEQYF.

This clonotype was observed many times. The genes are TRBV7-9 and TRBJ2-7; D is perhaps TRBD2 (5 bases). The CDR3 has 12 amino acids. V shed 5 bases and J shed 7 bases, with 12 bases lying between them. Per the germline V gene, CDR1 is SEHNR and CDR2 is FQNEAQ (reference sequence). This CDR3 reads CASSPLRGEQYF. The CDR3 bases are TGTGCCAGCAGCCCCCTGAGAGGGGAGCAGTACTTC.

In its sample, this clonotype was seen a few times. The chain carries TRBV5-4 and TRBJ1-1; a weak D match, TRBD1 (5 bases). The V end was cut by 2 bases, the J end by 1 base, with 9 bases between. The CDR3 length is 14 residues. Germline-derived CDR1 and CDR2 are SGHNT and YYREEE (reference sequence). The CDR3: CASSFVGANTEAFF. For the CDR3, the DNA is TGTGCCAGCAGCTTTGTTGGGGCGAACACTGAAGCTTTCTTT.

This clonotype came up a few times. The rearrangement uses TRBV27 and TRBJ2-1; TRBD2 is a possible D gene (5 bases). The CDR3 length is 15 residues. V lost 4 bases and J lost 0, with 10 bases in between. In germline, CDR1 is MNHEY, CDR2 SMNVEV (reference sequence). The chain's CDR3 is CASSSGLGSYNEQFF. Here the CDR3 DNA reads TGTGCCAGCAGTTCGGGATTGGGCTCCTACAATGAGCAGTTCTTC.